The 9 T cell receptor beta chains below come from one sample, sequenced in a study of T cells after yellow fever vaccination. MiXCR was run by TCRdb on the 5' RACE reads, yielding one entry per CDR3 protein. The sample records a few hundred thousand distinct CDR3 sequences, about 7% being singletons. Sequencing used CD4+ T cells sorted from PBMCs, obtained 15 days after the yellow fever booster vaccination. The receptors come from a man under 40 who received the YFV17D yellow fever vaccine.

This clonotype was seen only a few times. In DNA, the CDR3 is TGCGCCAGCAGTGAATCAGCAGGACCTTGGGAGACCCAGTACTTC. Protein product: CASSESAGPWETQYF. V is TRBV10-1 and J is TRBJ2-5; D is undetermined. The CDR3 is made up of 15 amino acids. Germline values: CDR1 WNHNN, CDR2 SYGVQD (reference sequence). V dropped 3 bases and J dropped 5 bases, with 16 bases sitting between them.

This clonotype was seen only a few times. The CDR3 nucleotides read TGTGCCAGCAGCGGACTAGCGGCCACCTACGAGCAGTACTTC. Translating gives CASSGLAATYEQYF. This chain connects TRBV7-2 to TRBJ2-7; 10 nucleotides match TRBD2. V lost 5 bases to trimming and J lost 2 bases; unmatched junction nucleotides: 3. The CDR3 totals 14 residues. The germline V gene encodes CDR1 SGHTA and CDR2 FQGNSA.

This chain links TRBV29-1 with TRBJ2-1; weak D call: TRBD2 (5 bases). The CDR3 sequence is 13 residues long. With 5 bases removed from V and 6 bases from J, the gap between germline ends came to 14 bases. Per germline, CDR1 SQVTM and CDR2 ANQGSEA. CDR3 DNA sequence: TGCAGCGTTATTGGAGGAAGTGGCAATGAGCAGTTCTTC. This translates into CSVIGGSGNEQFF.

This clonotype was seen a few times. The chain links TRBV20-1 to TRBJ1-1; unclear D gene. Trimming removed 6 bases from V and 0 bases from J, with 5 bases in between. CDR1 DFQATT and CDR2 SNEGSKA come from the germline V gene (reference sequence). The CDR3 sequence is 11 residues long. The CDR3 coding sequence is TGCAGTGCACACATGAACACTGAAGCTTTCTTT. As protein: CSAHMNTEAFF.

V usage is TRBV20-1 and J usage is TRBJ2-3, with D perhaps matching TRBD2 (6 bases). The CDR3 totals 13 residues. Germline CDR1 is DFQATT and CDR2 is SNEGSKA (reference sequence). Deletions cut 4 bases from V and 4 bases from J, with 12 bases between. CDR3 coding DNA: TGCAGTGCTAAACGAGCTAGCGCAGATACGCAGTATTTT. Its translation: CSAKRASADTQYF.

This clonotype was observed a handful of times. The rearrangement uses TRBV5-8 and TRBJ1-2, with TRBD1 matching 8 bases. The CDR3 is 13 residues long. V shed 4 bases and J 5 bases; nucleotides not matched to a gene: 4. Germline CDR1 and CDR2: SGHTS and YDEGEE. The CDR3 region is CASSLDREYGYTF. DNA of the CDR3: TGTGCCAGCAGCCTGGACAGGGAGTATGGCTACACCTTC.

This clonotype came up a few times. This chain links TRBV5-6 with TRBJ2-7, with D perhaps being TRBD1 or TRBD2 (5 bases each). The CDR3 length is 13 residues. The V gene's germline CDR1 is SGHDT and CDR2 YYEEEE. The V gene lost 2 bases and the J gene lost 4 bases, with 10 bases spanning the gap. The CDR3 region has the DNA TGTGCCAGCAGCTTTGCGAGGGGTTACGAGCAGTACTTC. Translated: CASSFARGYEQYF.

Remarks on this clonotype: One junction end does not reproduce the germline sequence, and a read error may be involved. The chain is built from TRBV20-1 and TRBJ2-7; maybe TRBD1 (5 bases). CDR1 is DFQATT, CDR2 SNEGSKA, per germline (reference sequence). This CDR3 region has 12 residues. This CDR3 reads CGARRQNYEQYF. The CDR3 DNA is TGCGGTGCTAGACGACAGAATTACGAGCAGTACTTC.

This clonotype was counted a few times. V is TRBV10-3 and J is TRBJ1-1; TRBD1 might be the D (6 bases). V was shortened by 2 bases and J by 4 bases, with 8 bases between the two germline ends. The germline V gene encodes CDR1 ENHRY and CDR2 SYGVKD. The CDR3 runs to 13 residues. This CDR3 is CAISEGGGTEAFF. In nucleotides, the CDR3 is TGTGCCATCAGTGAGGGAGGGGGCACTGAAGCTTTCTTT.